This T cell receptor (beta chain) comes out of a study of T cell responses to AZD1222 COVID-19 vaccine. General study findings and limits: Close to half of spike-specific TCRs reportedly recognize unmutated variant regions.

This clone was recorded only once. Its antigen remains unknown. TCRdb's table, derived via immunoSEQ multiplex PCR, lists solely in-frame clones and lacks some. The sample lists about 97,000 clones, more than 75% occurring once. The CDR3 has 11 amino acids. Germline assignment: CDR1 DFQATT and CDR2 SNEGSKA (reference sequence). V gave up 8 bases and J gave up 3 bases, with 11 bases separating them. V usage is TRBV20-1 and J usage is TRBJ2-7; a possible D gene is TRBD2 (5 bases). This TCR was recovered from an adult in good health. The material was peripheral blood, obtained on day 0 of AZD1222 vaccination. The CDR3 spells CSQLRGYEQYF. CDR3 bases: TGCAGTCAGTTACGGGGCTACGAGCAGTACTTC.